The clone carrying this T cell receptor (beta chain) appeared a few times. Its target is not known. Unique molecular identifier tags were affixed to discrete cDNA molecules. TCRdb re-analysed the 5' RACE reads in MiXCR, keeping a single row per CDR3 protein. The sample has around 80,000 distinct CDR3 sequences; about 10% are singletons. This record comes from a study of early T cells in non-severe SARS-CoV-2 infection. Study information: The chains were unpaired, and the sequenced material was bulk RNA from unsorted whole blood.

Germline V CDR1 and CDR2: KGHDR, SFDVKD. The CDR3 is made up of 14 amino acids. Trimming pared 4 bases from V and 9 bases from J, leaving 17 bases between. Study conclusions and caveats: A preference for anti-spike CD8 responses marked VDJdb matching, which missed private and CD4 specificities.

The specimen comprised whole blood, sampled at baseline. The chain couples TRBV24-1 to TRBJ1-1; D is possibly TRBD1 (6 bases). The TCR comes from an adult who was a healthcare worker with PCR-confirmed SARS-CoV-2 infection or an uninfected control (not recorded which). Written as DNA, the CDR3 is TGTGCCACCAGTGACTCCCTACAGGGAGGGAAAGCTTTCTTT. This codes for CATSDSLQGGKAFF.